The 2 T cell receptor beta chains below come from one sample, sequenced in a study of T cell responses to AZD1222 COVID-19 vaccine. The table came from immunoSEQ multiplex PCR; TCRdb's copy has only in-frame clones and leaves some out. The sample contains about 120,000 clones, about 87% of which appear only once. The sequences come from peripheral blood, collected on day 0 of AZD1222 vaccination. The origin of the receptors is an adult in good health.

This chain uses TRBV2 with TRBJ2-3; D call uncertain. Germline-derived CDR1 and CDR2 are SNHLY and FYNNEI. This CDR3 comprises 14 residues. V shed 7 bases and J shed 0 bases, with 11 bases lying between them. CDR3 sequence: CASTLVTSTDTQYF. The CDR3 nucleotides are TGTGCCAGCACCCTTGTCACTAGCACAGATACGCAGTATTTT.

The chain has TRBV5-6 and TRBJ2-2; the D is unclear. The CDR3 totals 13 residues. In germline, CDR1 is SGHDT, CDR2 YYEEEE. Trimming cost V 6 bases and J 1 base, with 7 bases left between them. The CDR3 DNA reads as TGTGCCAGCACCCCGGAGAACACCGGGGAGCTGTTTTTT. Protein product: CASTPENTGELFF.